Listed below are T cell receptor beta chains from one sample, sequenced in a study of T cell changes during pregnancy in multiple sclerosis. Produced via immunoSEQ multiplex PCR; TCRdb's table is partial and in-frame only. The profile shows approximately 40,000 clones, roughly nine tenths of them singletons. Sequencing was performed on CD4+ T cells from peripheral blood mononuclear cells, taken in the third trimester of pregnancy. The receptors were gathered from a female donor with multiple sclerosis, enrolled in a pregnancy study. Each CDR3 is given with its conserved first and last residue. D genes are given only for firm matches. Clone sizes are given selectively: once, few, many, or a class where the clone is expanded.

d_call,clone_size,j_call,v_call,cdr3_nt,cdr3_aa
.,.,TRBJ2-5,TRBV19,TGTGCCAGTAGTATGGAGGGAAAGACCCAGTACTTC,CASSMEGKTQYF
.,.,TRBJ1-2,TRBV6-6,TGTGCCAGCAGTTACTCGGATTCCCGGGGGAATGGCTACACCTTC,CASSYSDSRGNGYTF
.,.,TRBJ1-5,TRBV19,TGTGCCAGTCGACAGAACAGGGATCAGCCCCAGCATTTT,CASRQNRDQPQHF
TRBD2,.,TRBJ2-2,TRBV5-1,TGCGCCAGCAGCTTGGGTCTAGCGGGAGCCGGGGAGCTGTTTTTT,CASSLGLAGAGELFF
TRBD2,once,TRBJ2-1,TRBV15,TGTGCCACCAGCAGAGTTAGCGGGAGTGTTTACAATGAGCAGTTCTTC,CATSRVSGSVYNEQFF
.,.,TRBJ1-1,TRBV18,TGTGCCAGCTCACCCGAGACAAGGTGGGTCACTGAAGCTTTCTTT,CASSPETRWVTEAFF
.,.,TRBJ1-3,TRBV11-2,TGTGCCAGCAGCTCGTACAGATCCTCTGGAAACACCATATATTTT,CASSSYRSSGNTIYF
TRBD2,.,TRBJ2-3,TRBV6-1,TGTGCCAGCAGTGTTAGCGGGAGGGATTGGGATACGCAGTATTTT,CASSVSGRDWDTQYF
.,.,TRBJ2-5,TRBV6-5,TGTGCCAGCAGTTACGGTCCGGGGAGAGAGACCCAGTACTTC,CASSYGPGRETQYF
TRBD1,.,TRBJ2-1,TRBV14,TGTGCCAGCAGCCAAGGACAGGGGTATGTCAATGAGCAGTTCTTC,CASSQGQGYVNEQFF
.,.,TRBJ2-1,TRBV5-1,TGCGCCAGCCGGGAAGGATTCAATGAGCAGTTCTTC,CASREGFNEQFF
TRBD2,.,TRBJ2-1,TRBV29-1,TGCAGCGTTGACAAAATCGGGGTTGGCGGGAGGTACAATGAGCAGTTCTTC,CSVDKIGVGGRYNEQFF
TRBD2,.,TRBJ2-1,TRBV7-9,TGTGCCAGCAGCGAAACTCCGGGACTAGCGGGAGCGAGATCTAAGCAGTTCTTC,CASSETPGLAGARSKQFF
.,.,TRBJ2-5,TRBV5-6,TGTGCCAGCAGCCTACGGACAGAAGAGACCCAGTACTTC,CASSLRTEETQYF
TRBD1,.,TRBJ2-5,TRBV29-1,TGCAGCGTAGGGACAGGCAGGGAGACCCAGTACTTC,CSVGTGRETQYF
TRBD2,.,TRBJ2-5,TRBV7-2,TGTGCCAGCAGCTTAGGAACGGCGGGAGGGCGGGAGACCCAGTACTTC,CASSLGTAGGRETQYF
.,once,TRBJ2-7,TRBV6-5,TGTGCCAGCAGTTCACAGGGGGAGGGGGGCGGCTACGAGCAGTACTTC,CASSSQGEGGGYEQYF
.,.,TRBJ2-2,TRBV10-3,TGTGCCATCAGTGAAACAGGGAACACCGGGGAGCTGTTTTTT,CAISETGNTGELFF
.,.,TRBJ1-3,TRBV7-9,TGTGCCAGCAGCCCCGGTGCTGGAAACACCATATATTTT,CASSPGAGNTIYF
.,.,TRBJ2-3,TRBV5-1,TGCGCCAGCAGCCCCGGTGAAGATACGCAGTATTTT,CASSPGEDTQYF
.,.,TRBJ1-5,TRBV19,TGTGCCAGTAGTCAACTTAAAGCAGTCATCGGGGAGGATAGCAATCAGCCCCAGCATTTT,CASSQLKAVIGEDSNQPQHF
.,.,TRBJ1-3,TRBV9,TGTGCCAGCAGCGTAGCGGGTCAGGGAAACACCATATATTTT,CASSVAGQGNTIYF
.,.,TRBJ2-7,TRBV23-1,TGCGCCAGCAGTCAATCGATAAGGCAGGACTCCTACGAGCAGTACTTC,CASSQSIRQDSYEQYF
.,.,TRBJ2-5,TRBV11-2,TGTGCCAGCAGCTTAGGTATTGGGGCTCAAGAGACCCAGTACTTC,CASSLGIGAQETQYF
.,.,TRBJ2-3,TRBV5-1,TGCGCCAGTTTTGAGATAGGGTCAGCGGATAGCACAGATACGCAGTATTTT,CASFEIGSADSTDTQYF
TRBD2,.,TRBJ2-3,TRBV6-6,TGTGCCAGCAGTTCGACTAGCGGGAGTACAGATACGCAGTATTTT,CASSSTSGSTDTQYF
TRBD1,.,TRBJ2-5,TRBV6-1,TGTGCCACCTGGAGACAGGGGACGCAGACCCAGTACTTC,CATWRQGTQTQYF
.,.,TRBJ1-4,TRBV5-1,TGCGCCAGCAGCTTGGAGGGGGGGTCGGAAAAGTATGAAAAACTGTTTTTT,CASSLEGGSEKYEKLFF
TRBD2,.,TRBJ2-7,TRBV7-2,TGTGCCAGCAGCTTCTATTCCCCAGCGGGAGTCGAGCAGTACTTC,CASSFYSPAGVEQYF
.,once,TRBJ2-1,TRBV10-1,TGCGCCAGCGGTCCGGGAGACCCTTACAATGAGCAGTTCTTC,CASGPGDPYNEQFF
TRBD2,.,TRBJ2-3,TRBV4-1,TGCGCCAGCAGCCAAGAGGGGACTACGATGAACACAGATACGCAGTATTTT,CASSQEGTTMNTDTQYF
TRBD1,.,TRBJ2-5,TRBV5-6,TGTGCCAGCAGCTTGGGAAGACAGGGGGCGGAAGAGACCCAGTACTTC,CASSLGRQGAEETQYF
.,.,TRBJ2-3,TRBV30,TGTGCCTGGAAGACAGCAGATACGCAGTATTTT,CAWKTADTQYF
TRBD2,.,TRBJ2-4,TRBV18,TGTGCCAGCTCACCAAGTCTAGCGGGAGAAAACATTCAGTACTTC,CASSPSLAGENIQYF
.,once,TRBJ2-5,TRBV19,TGTGCCAGTAGTACTACTGGGACTCGCCAAGAGACCCAGTACTTC,CASSTTGTRQETQYF
.,once,TRBJ1-2,TRBV30,TGTGCCTGGAGTACAGGGAGAAACTATGGCTACACCTTC,CAWSTGRNYGYTF
.,.,TRBJ1-5,TRBV30,TGTGCCTGGGGCCGAATTGATCAGCCCCAGCATTTT,CAWGRIDQPQHF
TRBD2,.,TRBJ2-1,TRBV2,TGTGCCAGCACCCCAAGCGGGGCCCTCAATGAGCAGTTCTTC,CASTPSGALNEQFF
TRBD2,.,TRBJ2-5,TRBV30,TGTGCCTGGAGACAATCGGGTAGCGGGAAAGAGACCCAGTACTTC,CAWRQSGSGKETQYF
TRBD2,.,TRBJ2-5,TRBV18,TGTGCCAGCTCCCCCAGGAGTGCGGGAGGGGAGGAGACCCAGTACTTC,CASSPRSAGGEETQYF
TRBD1,.,TRBJ2-7,TRBV5-1,TGCGCCAGCAGCTTGGGAGACAGGGATTTGAGCGAGCAGTACTTC,CASSLGDRDLSEQYF
TRBD1,.,TRBJ2-7,TRBV2,TGTGCCAGTCGACAGGGGGTAGACAACGAGCAGTACTTC,CASRQGVDNEQYF
.,.,TRBJ1-3,TRBV18,TGTGCCAGCTCACCACCTAACACTACCCCGGGACATAGCTCTGGAAACACCATATATTTT,CASSPPNTTPGHSSGNTIYF
TRBD2,.,TRBJ2-2,TRBV6-5,TGTGCCAGCAGTTATTCAGCGGGGTTTAACACCGGGGAGCTGTTTTTT,CASSYSAGFNTGELFF
TRBD1,.,TRBJ1-3,TRBV19,TGTGCCAGTAGCCGCGGACAGGGGGCTGTTCTCTCTGGAAACACCATATATTTT,CASSRGQGAVLSGNTIYF
.,.,TRBJ1-2,TRBV6-5,TGTGCCAGCAGACGAGAGGGAGGCTACACCTTC,CASRREGGYTF
.,few,TRBJ2-4,TRBV30,TGTGCCTGGAGTGTAACTCTAGCCAAAAACATTCAGTACTTC,CAWSVTLAKNIQYF
.,.,TRBJ2-1,TRBV6-5,TGTGCCAGCAGTGGAGCGAAGAACAACAATGAGCAGTTCTTC,CASSGAKNNNEQFF
.,.,TRBJ2-2,TRBV9,TGTGCCAGCAGCGGTGAACTACGCGAAACCGGGGAGCTGTTTTTT,CASSGELRETGELFF
TRBD2,once,TRBJ2-7,TRBV5-6,TGTGCCAGCAGCAGACTAGCGGGACCTACCTACGAGCAGTACTTC,CASSRLAGPTYEQYF
.,.,TRBJ2-7,TRBV14,TGTGCCAGCAGCCAAGATCCCAGGGGCAAGTTGAAGCAGTACTTC,CASSQDPRGKLKQYF
.,.,TRBJ1-5,TRBV18,TGTGCCAGCTCACACGACAGGTTATCCAATCAGCCCCAGCATTTT,CASSHDRLSNQPQHF
TRBD2,.,TRBJ2-2,TRBV2,TGTGCCAGCAGTGAAGCGAGCGGGAGAAGGGGCGGGGAGCTGTTTTTT,CASSEASGRRGGELFF
TRBD2,.,TRBJ2-3,TRBV29-1,TGCAGCGTTGCTGGGGGCGGGAGGGCTAGCACAGATACGCAGTATTTT,CSVAGGGRASTDTQYF
.,.,TRBJ2-1,TRBV18,TGTGCCAGCTCACCACAACAGAGCTCCTACAATGAGCAGTTCTTC,CASSPQQSSYNEQFF
.,.,TRBJ2-2,TRBV30,TGTGCCCGGGGGAGGTGGGATGACACCGGGGAGCTGTTTTTT,CARGRWDDTGELFF
TRBD1,.,TRBJ2-2,TRBV5-1,TGCGCCAGCAGCTTGGTCGGGACAGGCACCGGGGAGCTGTTTTTT,CASSLVGTGTGELFF
TRBD2,.,TRBJ2-7,TRBV5-8,TGTGCCACCTCGGGGGGACCACGCCCTTTAGAGCAGTACTTC,CATSGGPRPLEQYF
TRBD2,.,TRBJ2-3,TRBV4-1,TGCGCCAGCAGCCTTCGTAGCGGGAGGGCCGAAACAGATACGCAGTATTTT,CASSLRSGRAETDTQYF
.,few,TRBJ2-3,TRBV4-1,TGCGCCAGCAGCCAAGGGACTGTACTCACAGATACGCAGTATTTT,CASSQGTVLTDTQYF